Below are 30 T cell receptor beta chains sequenced from a single sample in a study of regulatory T cells in long-lasting Graves disease. Time point described: newly diagnosed GD, antithyroid drugs for less than 3 months. From RNA extracted from PBMCs, the TCR library was made. Library construction for TCR beta used iRepertoire HTBI primers and Arm-PCR of CDR3 regions. Each CDR3 protein gets one entry after TCRdb re-called the multiplex PCR reads with MiXCR. The sample includes 420,000 or so distinct CDR3 sequences, roughly 15% of them seen just once. These data are also associated with another study on T cells in Graves' hyperthyroidism and ophthalmopathy.

The sequencing here drew on peripheral blood mononuclear cells (PBMCs), taken at new diagnosis, from a patient treated with antithyroid drugs. The receptor source for this set is a woman aged 18 to 35 with Graves disease.

This clonotype has a handful of counts. V usage is TRBV29-1 and J usage is TRBJ2-1, with 14 bases fitting TRBD2. Germline-derived CDR1 and CDR2 are SQVTM and ANQGSEA. The CDR3 consists of 19 residues. Losses at the gene ends were 4 bases for V and 4 bases for J; bases not matched to a gene: 15. The CDR3 sequence: CSVVPGTSGRRVEYNEQFF. The CDR3 nucleotides are TGCAGCGTTGTTCCCGGGACTAGCGGGAGACGGGTAGAGTACAATGAGCAGTTCTTC.

The J gene is TRBJ2-3, the V gene TRBV6-2 or TRBV6-3; D possibly matches TRBD1 or TRBD2 (5 bases each). CDR1 is MNHEY and CDR2 is SVGEGT in the germline V gene. The length of the CDR3 is 15 residues. Between the trimmed V and J ends, which lost 5 bases and 2 bases, there was a span of 14 bases. CDR3 sequence (DNA): TGTGCCAGCAGTCGACCCGGGACGGTCACAGATACGCAGTATTTT. This encodes CASSRPGTVTDTQYF.

This clonotype was counted many times. The chain joins TRBV28 to TRBJ2-7; no clear D. CDR1 and CDR2 (germline): MDHEN, SYDVKM. This CDR3 is built from 11 residues. Trimming shortened V by 7 bases and J by 7 bases, and 11 bases separated the two germline ends. In DNA, the CDR3 is TGTGCCAGCATAGCAGGAGAAGAGCAGTACTTC. It yields the protein CASIAGEEQYF.

The chain couples TRBV28 to TRBJ1-3, with D perhaps TRBD1 (6 bases). Germline CDR1 reads MDHEN; CDR2 reads SYDVKM. The CDR3 totals 16 residues. V was cut by 5 bases and J by 0 bases, with 14 bases left in between. The CDR3 reads CASSPAGQYSGNTIYF. The CDR3 DNA follows: TGTGCCAGCAGTCCTGCCGGACAGTACTCTGGAAACACCATATATTTT.

The V and J genes are TRBV29-1 and TRBJ1-2, with 7 bases matching TRBD1. Germline V CDR1 and CDR2: SQVTM, ANQGSEA. With 3 bases clipped from V and 5 bases from J, the junction kept 3 bases outside the gene matches. There are 12 residues in the CDR3. CDR3 nucleotide sequence: TGCAGCGTTGATAGCAGGGGGTATGGCTACACCTTC. Translating gives CSVDSRGYGYTF.

This clonotype was seen ten or more times. The chain employs TRBV29-1 and TRBJ2-7, with 9 bases matching TRBD2. J was trimmed by 6 bases and V by 6 bases; bases with no gene match: 6. This CDR3 has 12 amino acids. Germline CDR1 is SQVTM and CDR2 is ANQGSEA. The CDR3 DNA reads as TGCAGCGTGACAGGACTAGCGAGCGAGCAGTACTTC. Encoded protein: CSVTGLASEQYF.

In its sample, this clonotype was seen many times. V and J are TRBV14 and TRBJ2-7; D remains unclear. CDR3 length: 13 amino acids. Germline V CDR1 and CDR2: SGHDN, FVKESK. Between the trimmed V and J ends, which lost 0 bases and 4 bases, there was a span of 7 bases. CDR3 in DNA: TGTGCCAGCAGCCAAGATTCAGTATACGAGCAGTACTTC. It encodes CASSQDSVYEQYF.

This clonotype was detected many times. This CDR3 reads CASSRLADRYTDTQYF. The CDR3, as DNA: TGTGCCAGCAGCAGACTAGCTGATCGTTACACAGATACGCAGTATTTT. The genes are TRBV11-2 and TRBJ2-3, with 7 bases that match TRBD2. The V gene's germline CDR1 is SGHAT and CDR2 FQNNGV. The junction had 10 bases not matched to a gene; V was cut back by 5 bases and J by 2 bases. This CDR3 is built from 16 residues.

This clonotype was seen repeatedly, ten times or more. The chain combines TRBV6-1 with TRBJ2-5, with TRBD2 as a possible D gene (5 bases). Per the germline V gene, CDR1 is MNHNS and CDR2 is SASEGT. The CDR3 has 16 amino acids. V dropped 2 bases and J dropped 2 bases, with 15 bases sitting between them. The DNA of the CDR3 is TGTGCCAGCAGTGAACTCCGGAGGCGCGGTCAAGAGACCCAGTACTTC. Residues: CASSELRRRGQETQYF.

This clonotype was recorded many times. The rearrangement joins TRBV7-2 to TRBJ1-2, with TRBD1 identical over 8 bases. Germline CDR1 and CDR2: SGHTA and FQGNSA. V was clipped by 4 bases and J by 4 bases; unmatched bases: 2. The CDR3 loop spans 13 amino acids. The CDR3 spells CASSYTGGYGYTF. Written as DNA, the CDR3 is TGTGCCAGCAGCTACACAGGGGGCTATGGCTACACCTTC.

This clonotype was counted only a few times. This may be a read error: a much more frequent sequence differs by one nucleotide. The J gene is TRBJ1-1, the V gene TRBV28, with D uncertain. In germline, CDR1 is MDHEN, CDR2 SYDVKM. The CDR3 sequence is 11 residues long. Here the CDR3 DNA reads TGTGCCAACAGTTGGGGCACTGAAGCTTTCTTT. Encoded protein: CANSWGTEAFF.

The V and J genes are TRBV19 and TRBJ1-5; D is perhaps TRBD1 (6 bases). Germline CDR1 LNHDA, CDR2 SQIVND (reference sequence). Trimming removed 3 bases at V and 4 bases at J, with 19 bases between. This CDR3 spans 17 amino acids. As DNA, the CDR3 is TGTGCCAGTAGTATGGGGGGGGGACACAGCTTTAATCAGCCCCAGCATTTT. Translating it yields CASSMGGGHSFNQPQHF. Complete variable domain (other parts from reference TRBV19 and TRBJ1-5): DGGITQSPKYLFRKEGQNVTLSCEQNLNHDAMYWYRQDPGQGLRLIYYSQIVNDFQKGDIAEGYSVSREKKESFPLTVTSAQKNPTAFYLCASSMGGGHSFNQPQHFGDGTRLSIL.

This clonotype was observed a handful of times. The genes are TRBV6-2 or TRBV6-3 and TRBJ2-1, with D perhaps matching TRBD1 (5 bases). Deletions cut 5 bases from V and 9 bases from J, with 8 bases between. The CDR3 consists of 11 residues. CDR1 is MNHEY and CDR2 is SVGEGT in the germline V gene. The CDR3 loop is CASSGAFEQFF. CDR3 nucleotide sequence: TGTGCCAGCAGTGGGGCCTTTGAGCAGTTCTTC.

Many counts were recorded for this clonotype. The chain couples TRBV18 to TRBJ1-1; unclear D gene. This CDR3 spans 14 amino acids. The germline V gene has CDR1 KGHSH and CDR2 LQKENI. V lost 5 bases to trimming and J lost 1 base, with 11 bases between them. The DNA of the CDR3 is TGTGCCAGCTCAGTCGGTCGGTCGAACACTGAAGCTTTCTTT. This codes for CASSVGRSNTEAFF.

The sample holds many counts of this clonotype. J is TRBJ2-1 and V is TRBV28, with 13 positions matching TRBD2. Germline V gene sequence: CDR1 MDHEN, CDR2 SYDVKM. Trimming took 6 bases from V and 6 from J; bases not matched to a gene: 17. The CDR3 is 19 amino acids. The CDR3 region is CASRPLLAGGPEFGNEQFF. In DNA, the CDR3 is TGTGCCAGCAGGCCCCTACTAGCGGGAGGGCCGGAATTTGGCAATGAGCAGTTCTTC.

The CDR3 sequence is CSTHPIRTGVNTGELFF. The CDR3 region has the DNA TGCAGTACTCATCCCATTCGGACAGGCGTTAACACCGGGGAGCTGTTTTTT. The chain joins TRBV20-1 to TRBJ2-2; 7 positions match TRBD1. The germline CDR1 and CDR2 sequences are DFQATT and SNEGSKA (reference sequence). V lost 8 bases to trimming and J lost 2 bases; unmatched junction nucleotides: 17. The CDR3 loop spans 17 amino acids.

J is TRBJ1-4 and V is TRBV28, with unresolved D. The CDR3 covers 14 residues. The V and J ends lost 3 bases and 7 bases respectively, with 12 bases between them. CDR1 is MDHEN and CDR2 is SYDVKM in the germline V gene. This CDR3 reads CASSFVTRREKLFF. The CDR3 nucleotides read TGTGCCAGCAGTTTCGTCACACGACGTGAAAAACTGTTTTTT.

The sample holds many counts of this clonotype. V usage is TRBV10-1 and J usage is TRBJ2-6; D uncertain. The CDR3 is made up of 13 amino acids. Germline CDR1 is WNHNN and CDR2 is SYGVQD (reference sequence). V was clipped by 5 bases and J by 2 bases, with 4 bases between them. CDR3: CASSPPGANVLTF. In DNA, the CDR3 is TGCGCCAGCAGTCCTCCTGGGGCCAACGTCCTGACTTTC.

In this sample, this clonotype turned up many times. The genes are TRBV7-2 and TRBJ2-3; D is possibly TRBD2 (6 bases). The CDR3 consists of 15 residues. From germline, CDR1 is SGHTA and CDR2 FQGNSA. V lost 4 bases, J lost 3 bases, and 14 bases lay in between. CDR3 amino acids: CASSSGLIVTDTQYF. The DNA of the CDR3 is TGTGCCAGCAGCTCTGGACTAATAGTGACAGATACGCAGTATTTT.

The gene calls are TRBV28 and TRBJ2-5; D perhaps matches TRBD1 (6 bases). V was pared by 0 bases and J by 3 bases, with 14 bases between. Germline CDR1 reads MDHEN; CDR2 reads SYDVKM. The length of the CDR3 is 16 residues. CDR3 region: CASSLWGTGQEETQYF. The CDR3 nucleotides read TGTGCCAGCAGTTTATGGGGAACGGGACAAGAAGAGACCCAGTACTTC.

This clonotype was detected many times. The rearrangement uses TRBV28 and TRBJ2-3; 8 bases line up with TRBD2. After removal of 7 bases from V and 4 bases from J, the junction contained 16 bases not matched to a gene. Germline V gene lookup returns CDR1 MDHEN and CDR2 SYDVKM. The CDR3 length is 17 residues. This CDR3 reads CASTPPFPMTSADTQYF. CDR3 DNA: TGTGCCAGCACCCCCCCATTCCCAATGACTAGCGCAGATACGCAGTATTTT. The variable domain in full, with the rest retrieved from reference TRBV28 and TRBJ2-3, is DVKVTQSSRYLVKRTGEKVFLECVQDMDHENMFWYRQDPGLGLRLIYFSYDVKMKEKGDIPEGYSVSREKKERFSLILESASTNQTSMYLCASTPPFPMTSADTQYFGPGTRLTVL.

This clonotype was counted at least ten times. This sequence joins TRBV27 and TRBJ2-5, with 7 positions matching TRBD2. The V gene end was trimmed by 4 bases and the J gene end by 5 bases; junction bases not matched to a gene: 10. Germline V gene lookup returns CDR1 MNHEY and CDR2 SMNVEV (reference sequence). The CDR3 runs 15 residues. The CDR3 is CASSWRAGEWETQYF. For the CDR3, the DNA is TGTGCCAGCAGTTGGAGGGCGGGAGAGTGGGAGACCCAGTACTTC.

This clonotype was seen more than once but under ten times. V is TRBV28 and J is TRBJ1-1; no clear D. CDR1 MDHEN and CDR2 SYDVKM come from the germline V gene. The CDR3 is 16 amino acids. V dropped 1 base and J dropped 1 base, with 13 bases sitting between them. The CDR3 reads CASSLFGEGWNTEAFF. The CDR3 DNA reads TGTGCCAGCAGTTTATTTGGGGAGGGCTGGAACACTGAAGCTTTCTTT.

As to this clonotype: It is likely a read error: a sequence one base away is far more abundant. The J gene is TRBJ2-3, the V gene TRBV29-1; TRBD2 is a possible D gene (5 bases). The J call is in doubt because the DNA end fits TRBJ2-7 better. This CDR3 comprises 13 residues. Germline V gene data show CDR1 as SQVTM and CDR2 as ANQGSEA. CDR3 in amino acids: CSVAVGGSYEQYF. The CDR3 nucleotides are TGCAGCGTTGCCGTCGGTGGGAGTTACGAGCAGTACTTC.

This sequence joins TRBV7-9 and TRBJ2-2; TRBD2 matches 8 bases. The germline CDR1 and CDR2 sequences are SEHNR and FQNEAQ (reference sequence). Unmatched junction bases numbered 5, after V lost 2 bases and J lost 6 bases. The CDR3 has 15 residues. CDR3 in amino acids: CASSLREGLAGELFF. The CDR3, as DNA: TGTGCCAGCAGCTTACGGGAGGGCTTGGCCGGGGAGCTGTTTTTT.

This clonotype was detected many times. This chain joins TRBV30 and TRBJ2-7; D might be TRBD1 (5 bases). The V end lost 3 bases, the J end lost 3 bases, and 12 bases lay between the germline ends. From germline, CDR1 is GTSNPN and CDR2 SVGIG (reference sequence). The CDR3 has 13 amino acids. DNA for the CDR3: TGTGCCTGGAGCGGGCAGGGATACTACGAGCAGTACTTC. It translates to CAWSGQGYYEQYF.

This clonotype showed up many times. The genes are TRBV9 and TRBJ2-1; 9 nucleotides align to TRBD2. The CDR3 spans 15 residues. CDR1 SGDLS and CDR2 YYNGEE come from the germline V gene. V lost 2 bases, J lost 3 bases, and 3 bases stayed unmatched. The DNA for the CDR3 is TGTGCCAGCAGCGTCAGACTAGCGGACTACAATGAGCAGTTCTTC. As protein: CASSVRLADYNEQFF.

The chain uses TRBV2 and TRBJ2-7; weak D call: TRBD2 (5 bases). Trimming took off 7 bases at V and 2 bases at J, with 21 bases between the two ends. Germline CDR1 SNHLY, CDR2 FYNNEI. The CDR3 totals 16 residues. As DNA, the CDR3 is TGTGCCAGCATTAAAAGTCGGGTTTCGGGAACCTACGAGCAGTACTTC. As protein: CASIKSRVSGTYEQYF.

This clonotype was observed at least ten times. The chain recombines TRBV20-1 with TRBJ2-1, with D unresolved. V lost 6 bases and J lost 8, with 11 bases in between. Germline values: CDR1 DFQATT, CDR2 SNEGSKA (reference sequence). CDR3 length equals 11 residues. CDR3 DNA sequence: TGCAGTGCGAAATACGTCGATGAGCAGTTCTTC. Protein: CSAKYVDEQFF.

The chain joins TRBV14 to TRBJ2-1, with D hard to call. CDR1 is SGHDN, CDR2 FVKESK, per germline. The germline V and J ends were trimmed by 0 bases and 4 bases, with 10 bases remaining between them. The CDR3 spans 15 residues. DNA for the CDR3: TGTGCCAGCAGCCAAGATCCCCCTAAATACAATGAGCAGTTCTTC. Translated: CASSQDPPKYNEQFF.